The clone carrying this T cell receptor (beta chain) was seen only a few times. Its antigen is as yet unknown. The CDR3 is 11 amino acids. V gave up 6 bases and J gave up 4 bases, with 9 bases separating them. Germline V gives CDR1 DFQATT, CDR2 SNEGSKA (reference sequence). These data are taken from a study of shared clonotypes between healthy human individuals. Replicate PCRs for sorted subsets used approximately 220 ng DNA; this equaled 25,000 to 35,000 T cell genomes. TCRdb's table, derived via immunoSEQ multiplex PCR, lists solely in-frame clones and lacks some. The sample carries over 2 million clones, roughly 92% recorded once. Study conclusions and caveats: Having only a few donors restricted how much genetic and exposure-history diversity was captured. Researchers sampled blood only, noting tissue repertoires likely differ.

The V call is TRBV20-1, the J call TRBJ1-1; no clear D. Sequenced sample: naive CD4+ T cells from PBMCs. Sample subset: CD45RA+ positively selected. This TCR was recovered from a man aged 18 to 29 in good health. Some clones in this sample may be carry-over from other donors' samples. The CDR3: CSAPTGTEAFF. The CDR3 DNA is TGCAGTGCCCCAACTGGCACTGAAGCTTTCTTT.